These T cell receptor beta chains were read from a single sample in a study of cytomegalovirus exposure and HLA in healthy donors. Produced via immunoSEQ multiplex PCR; TCRdb's table is partial and in-frame only. Of 150,000 to 200,000 clones listed, 60% to 80% are singletons. Sequences were obtained from PBMCs. These receptors originate from a middle-aged man in good health and CMV-seropositive. Both conserved end residues are part of each CDR3. D genes are given only for firm matches. Some rows mark clone size as missing; the rest say once, few, many or name a class of expanded clone.

size: few
V: TRBV7-9
D: NA
J: TRBJ1-1
DNA: TGTGCCAGCAGCCCGCGACAGCCGAACACTGAAGCTTTCTTT
CDR3: CASSPRQPNTEAFF

size: NA
V: TRBV28
D: NA
J: TRBJ1-1
DNA: TGTGCCAGCAGTTACGGTATGAACACTGAAGCTTTCTTT
CDR3: CASSYGMNTEAFF

size: few
V: TRBV27
D: NA
J: TRBJ2-2
DNA: TGTGCCAGCAGTTTATCCCCGAGCACCGGGGAGCTGTTTTTT
CDR3: CASSLSPSTGELFF

size: NA
V: TRBV2
D: NA
J: TRBJ1-5
DNA: TGTGCCAGCAGCTCACAGGGAATTGCGGATCAACCCCAGCATTTT
CDR3: CASSSQGIADQPQHF

size: NA
V: TRBV19
D: TRBD1
J: TRBJ1-1
DNA: TGTGCCAGTAGTACGGACAGGAGAAAAGCTTTCTTT
CDR3: CASSTDRRKAFF

size: NA
V: TRBV7-8
D: NA
J: TRBJ2-6
DNA: TGTGCCAGCAGCTTGCCCCCGACAGGCTCTGGGGCCAACGTCCTGACTTTC
CDR3: CASSLPPTGSGANVLTF

size: NA
V: TRBV6-4
D: TRBD2
J: TRBJ2-2
DNA: TGTGCCAGCGCGATGCTGCGGACTAGCGGGGTCACCGGGGAGCTGTTTTTT
CDR3: CASAMLRTSGVTGELFF

size: once
V: TRBV27
D: NA
J: TRBJ2-6
DNA: TGTGCCAGCAGCTTCTCTTCTGGGGCCAACGTCCTGACTTTC
CDR3: CASSFSSGANVLTF

size: NA
V: TRBV19
D: NA
J: TRBJ1-4
DNA: TGTGCCAGTAGTAAAGACAGGCCGGAAAAACTGTTTTTT
CDR3: CASSKDRPEKLFF

size: NA
V: TRBV5-1
D: TRBD1
J: TRBJ2-1
DNA: TGCGCCAGCAGCTGGGACAGGGTCGATGAGCAGTTCTTC
CDR3: CASSWDRVDEQFF

size: NA
V: TRBV5-1
D: NA
J: TRBJ1-6
DNA: TGCGCCAGCAGCTTGGTAGCCGGAGGCGGAAATAATTCACCCCTCCACTTT
CDR3: CASSLVAGGGNNSPLHF

size: NA
V: TRBV6-5
D: NA
J: TRBJ1-2
DNA: TGTGCCAGCAGTTATGGACAGCTACTTTCCTATGGCTACACCTTC
CDR3: CASSYGQLLSYGYTF

size: NA
V: TRBV7-8
D: NA
J: TRBJ1-2
DNA: TGTGCCAGCAGCCCGGGGGGGGGCAGGGGAGTTCGTGGCTACACCTTC
CDR3: CASSPGGGRGVRGYTF

size: NA
V: TRBV7-7
D: TRBD2
J: TRBJ2-3
DNA: TGTGCCAGCAGCTTAGGCGGGGGGCCTGCAGATACGCAGTATTTT
CDR3: CASSLGGGPADTQYF

size: once
V: TRBV5-1
D: NA
J: TRBJ2-5
DNA: TGCGCCAGCAGCTTGGTAGGCAGGGGAGAGCAGTACTTC
CDR3: CASSLVGRGEQYF

size: NA
V: TRBV7-2
D: NA
J: TRBJ1-5
DNA: TGTGCCAGCAGGCTCACAGGTATCAGCAATCAGCCCCAGCATTTT
CDR3: CASRLTGISNQPQHF

size: NA
V: TRBV6-6
D: TRBD2
J: TRBJ2-5
DNA: TGTGCCAGCAGGGGACTACAAGAGACCCAGTACTTC
CDR3: CASRGLQETQYF

size: NA
V: TRBV13
D: TRBD1
J: TRBJ2-1
DNA: TGTGCCAGCAGCTTAGGCAGGGGGAGCTCCTACAATGAGCAGTTCTTC
CDR3: CASSLGRGSSYNEQFF

size: NA
V: TRBV29-1
D: TRBD1
J: TRBJ1-2
DNA: TGCAGCGATGGGGACAGCGCAAACTATGGCTACACCTTC
CDR3: CSDGDSANYGYTF

size: NA
V: TRBV7-9
D: TRBD1
J: TRBJ2-7
DNA: TGTGCCAGCAGCTATATAAAAGGGACAGGCCGAGGGCAGTACTTC
CDR3: CASSYIKGTGRGQYF